This T cell receptor beta chain was observed in a study of neurological immune-mediated disorders. Synthesis of cDNA was carried out by template-switch 5'RACE. The reaction used 10-nucleotide random UMIs. TCRdb passed the 5' RACE reads through MiXCR, listing each CDR3 protein once. The table records roughly 52,000 distinct CDR3 sequences, around 4% of them present only once. Study results and caveats: Subjects shared no identical expanded-clone CDR3 amino acid sequences, suggesting private TCR-beta repertoires in all groups. Neither clinical nor MRI features were associated with the multiple sclerosis repertoire cluster.

In this sample, this clonotype turned up a few times. As yet, its antigen is unknown. From germline, CDR1 is SGDLS and CDR2 YYNGEE. This CDR3 is 15 amino acids long. V lost 0 bases and J lost 5; bases outside the gene matches: 4. Sequencing used PBMCs. The source of this sequence is a man aged 55 to 70 with multiple sclerosis. J is TRBJ2-1 and V is TRBV9; the match to TRBD2 covers 8 bases. CDR3 bases: TGTGCCAGCAGCGTAGGAACGCGGGGGGACAATGAGCAGTTCTTC. Its protein product is CASSVGTRGDNEQFF.